Below, 3 T cell receptor beta chains from the same sample are listed, as sequenced in a study of T cells after yellow fever vaccination (dated by TCRdb to between 2017 and 2020). The library was made by 5' RACE. The reads were generated on an Illumina HiSeq 2500. In TCRdb, the public reads were trimmed at Q25 with fastp and aligned with MiXCR, with productive beta chains retained. Identical CDR3 proteins give one entry, which carries the most common genes and DNA. The sample profile shows roughly 120,000 distinct CDR3 sequences; more than 7.5% of them were found once. The ten top clones hold about 25% of the sample. The treatment or condition label on this specimen signifies: live attenuated yellow fever vaccine strain. Sequencing was performed on CD8+ T cells sorted from PBMCs, taken 45 days after the yellow fever booster vaccination. These receptors were obtained from a man younger than 45 who received the YFV17D yellow fever vaccine.

Many counts were recorded for this clonotype. The chain employs TRBV24-1 and TRBJ2-1, with 9 bases matching TRBD2. V dropped 2 bases and J dropped 6; count of bases not matched to a gene: 10. Looked up from germline, CDR1 is KGHDR and CDR2 is SFDVKD. The CDR3 sequence is 17 residues long. The CDR3, as DNA: TGTGCCACCAGTGATTCTTCGACTAGCGGACATCTCAATGAGCAGTTCTTC. It specifies CATSDSSTSGHLNEQFF.

In its sample, this clonotype was seen many times. This rearrangement joins TRBV14 to TRBJ2-7; either TRBD1 or TRBD2 may supply D (5 bases each). There are 13 residues in the CDR3. V lost 3 bases to trimming and J lost 6 bases, with 12 bases between them. Germline assignment: CDR1 SGHDN and CDR2 FVKESK. Here the CDR3 reads CASSQLGETEQYF. CDR3 in DNA: TGTGCCAGCAGCCAGCTGGGGGAGACCGAGCAGTACTTC.

Regarding this clonotype: Just one base apart from a much larger clone, this may be a read error. The gene calls are TRBV4-3 and TRBJ2-1; 10 bases agree with TRBD2. The CDR3 runs 18 residues. Looked up from germline, CDR1 is LGHNA and CDR2 is YSLEER. The CDR3 nucleotides are TGCACCAGCAGCCAAGGGTCCGCAGCGGGAGGGATAAACAATGAGCAGTTCTTC. As protein: CTSSQGSAAGGINNEQFF.